The subject of this entry is one TCR beta chain. Cohorts were based on clinical histories the participants reported. Among Cohort 3 donors, those recovered had two negative PCRs, clearance, or symptom resolution. This CDR3 is built from 16 residues. Per the germline V gene, CDR1 is MNHEY and CDR2 is SVGEGT. The V and J ends lost 0 bases and 2 bases, in that order; junction bases with no gene match: 4. In the original analysis: Amplification of reference gene primers provided the estimated nucleated cell counts. The data were produced by immunoSEQ multiplex PCR, yet TCRdb's version contains in-frame clones alone and is incomplete. The D gene and trimming were derived from the DNA, and the V and J assignments and clone size from that table. Of about 220,000 clones listed, under 90% were seen once; the top ten hold about 3.3%. These data are taken from a study of blood T cell repertoires in COVID-19. Study at large: COVID-19 samples collected from the United States, Italy and Spain covered acute and convalescent phases.

This chain connects TRBV6-2 or TRBV6-3 to TRBJ2-3, with 8 bases matching TRBD1. The clonotype comes from a woman aged 55-69 years who had recovered from COVID-19. The sequencing input was PBMCs or T cells enriched from blood (not recorded which). This CDR3 is CASSYSDRGTTDTQYF. CDR3 bases: TGTGCCAGCAGTTACTCAGACAGGGGCACCACAGATACGCAGTATTTT.